The 20 T cell receptor beta chains listed next were all sequenced from one sample in a study of blood T cell repertoires in COVID-19. Repertoires were generated with immunoSEQ multiplex PCR, while TCRdb's copy carries only in-frame clones and drops some. The profile shows around 250,000 clones, around four fifths of them singletons. Sequenced material: peripheral blood. These receptors all stem from a man older than 75 with acute or convalescent COVID-19.

This clone showed up just once. J is TRBJ2-1 and V is TRBV4-1; TRBD1 matches 11 bases. The CDR3 runs to 21 residues. Looked up from germline, CDR1 is MGHRA and CDR2 is YSYEKL. J lost 2 bases, V lost 3 bases, and 18 bases had no gene match. The CDR3 sequence is CASSQAGVGQGAPLPYNEQFF. CDR3 DNA: TGCGCCAGCAGCCAGGCCGGGGTCGGACAGGGGGCCCCCCTCCCCTACAATGAGCAGTTCTTC.

The V call is TRBV5-5, the J call TRBJ2-3; D possibly corresponds to TRBD1 (6 bases). V was shortened by 4 bases and J by 6 bases, with 15 bases between the two germline ends. CDR3 length: 14 residues. Germline-derived CDR1 and CDR2 are SGHKS and YYEKEE (reference sequence). The CDR3 loop reads CASSILGQGDTQYF. The CDR3 DNA reads as TGTGCCAGCAGCATACTAGGTCAGGGGGATACGCAGTATTTT.

The V gene is TRBV27, the J gene TRBJ1-4, with TRBD1 identical over 10 bases. With 3 bases clipped from V and 5 bases from J, the junction kept 6 bases outside the gene matches. The CDR3 consists of 16 residues. Looked up from germline, CDR1 is MNHEY and CDR2 is SMNVEV (reference sequence). The CDR3 reads CASSFLRTGGNEKLFF. The CDR3 region has the DNA TGTGCCAGCAGTTTTCTTCGGACAGGGGGGAATGAAAAACTGTTTTTT.

The chain has TRBV7-9 and TRBJ2-6, with TRBD1 matching over 8 bases. The CDR3 extends over 17 amino acids. Germline loops: CDR1 SEHNR, CDR2 FQNEAQ (reference sequence). J gave up 8 bases and V 0 bases, and 9 bases lay outside the gene matches. CDR3 DNA sequence: TGTGCCAGCAGCTTAGCTCAGGGGGCAGGTAAAACCAACGTCCTGACTTTC. Amino acid sequence: CASSLAQGAGKTNVLTF.

The chain joins TRBV27 to TRBJ1-4; 8 positions match TRBD1. Germline V lookup: CDR1 MNHEY, CDR2 SMNVEV (reference sequence). The CDR3 is made up of 14 amino acids. V lost 6 bases, J lost 8 bases, and 8 bases stayed unmatched. CDR3 DNA: TGTGCCAGCAGCTGGACAGGGAAAGGGGAAAAACTGTTTTTT. Translating gives CASSWTGKGEKLFF.

This clone was counted once. The J gene is TRBJ2-7, the V gene TRBV20-1, with D unclear. The CDR3 sequence is 16 residues long. Trimming cost V 3 bases and J 0 bases, with 18 bases left between them. Germline V gene lookup returns CDR1 DFQATT and CDR2 SNEGSKA (reference sequence). The CDR3 DNA is TGCAGTGCTAGTTTGTTTGGTCGGTCCCGCTCCTACGAGCAGTACTTC. The encoded protein is CSASLFGRSRSYEQYF.

For this clone: The sample has other DNA sequences that encode this CDR3 too. The V gene is TRBV7-9, the J gene TRBJ2-7; 7 positions match TRBD2. This CDR3 has 14 residues. V was clipped by 3 bases and J by 0 bases; unmatched bases: 2. CDR1 is SEHNR, CDR2 FQNEAQ, per germline (reference sequence). CDR3 DNA sequence: TGTGCCAGCAGCTTCGGGACTACCTCCTACGAGCAGTACTTC. Its translation is CASSFGTTSYEQYF.

The V and J genes are TRBV4-1 and TRBJ2-1; 15 nucleotides agree with TRBD2. The V gene's germline CDR1 is MGHRA and CDR2 YSYEKL. The V and J ends lost 3 bases and 8 bases, in that order; junction bases with no gene match: 5. This CDR3 contains 16 residues. Here the CDR3 reads CASSQRWTSGRDEQFF. The CDR3 bases are TGCGCCAGCAGCCAGCGGTGGACTAGCGGGAGGGATGAGCAGTTCTTC.

This chain joins TRBV27 and TRBJ1-1; weak D call: TRBD1 (5 bases). This CDR3 spans 11 amino acids. Germline assignment: CDR1 MNHEY and CDR2 SMNVEV (reference sequence). Between the trimmed V and J ends, which lost 5 bases and 11 bases, there was a span of 12 bases. CDR3 residues: CASSLGTRAFF. CDR3 bases: TGTGCCAGCAGTCTCGGGACTAGGGCTTTCTTT.

The chain recombines TRBV5-1 with TRBJ2-6, with 14 bases that match TRBD2. The CDR3 covers 18 residues. Trimming cost V 3 bases and J 0 bases; bases outside gene matches: 2. Germline CDR1 reads SGHRS; CDR2 reads YFSETQ. CDR3: CASSSGTSGSSGANVLTF. The CDR3, as DNA: TGCGCCAGCAGCTCGGGGACTAGCGGGAGCTCTGGGGCCAACGTCCTGACTTTC.

The chain links TRBV7-9 to TRBJ2-5; D might be TRBD1 (6 bases). The germline V and J ends were trimmed by 5 bases and 3 bases, with 13 bases remaining between them. CDR1 and CDR2 from the germline V gene are SEHNR and FQNEAQ (reference sequence). CDR3 length equals 14 residues. Written as DNA, the CDR3 is TGTGCCAGCAGCAAACCTCACAGGGAAGAGACCCAGTACTTC. Protein sequence: CASSKPHREETQYF.

V and J are TRBV9 and TRBJ2-7, with 7 bases fitting TRBD2. Germline lookup yields CDR1 SGDLS and CDR2 YYNGEE. CDR3 size: 15 residues. Trimming at V came to 0 bases and at J to 4 bases, leaving 7 bases not matched to a gene. The DNA for the CDR3 is TGTGCCAGCAGCGTAGAGTGGGAGGGTGCGTACGAGCAGTACTTC. Protein: CASSVEWEGAYEQYF.

The chain combines TRBV15 with TRBJ2-2; D gene uncertain. Trimming left V 1 base short and J 0 bases short, with 9 bases between. This CDR3 has 16 amino acids. The germline V gene has CDR1 LNHNV and CDR2 YYDKDF (reference sequence). The CDR3 DNA reads as TGTGCCACCAGCAGAGCATGGAGCGCGAACACCGGGGAGCTGTTTTTT. Its translation is CATSRAWSANTGELFF.

The rearrangement joins TRBV5-4 to TRBJ1-1; the D gene is possibly TRBD1 (6 bases). This CDR3 is 15 amino acids long. CDR1 SGHNT and CDR2 YYREEE come from the germline V gene (reference sequence). The ends were cut back, 4 bases at V and 1 base at J, with 14 bases in the middle. The CDR3: CASSPQGTRNTEAFF. CDR3 sequence (DNA): TGTGCCAGCAGCCCGCAGGGGACTAGGAACACTGAAGCTTTCTTT.

This chain links TRBV24-1 with TRBJ2-5; the D gene is possibly TRBD1 (6 bases). Per the germline V gene, CDR1 is KGHDR and CDR2 is SFDVKD. The CDR3 contains 13 residues. Trimming took off 3 bases at V and 14 bases at J, with 18 bases between the two ends. CDR3 sequence (DNA): TGTGCCACCAGTGATCCCGGACAGCCTAGCCTCTACTTC. Protein: CATSDPGQPSLYF.

V and J are TRBV5-1 and TRBJ2-3, with 11 bases fitting TRBD2. The CDR3 consists of 16 residues. Germline loops: CDR1 SGHRS, CDR2 YFSETQ. The J segment lost 4 bases and the V segment lost 4 bases, leaving 8 bases of the junction unmatched. DNA for the CDR3: TGCGCCAGCAGCCTAAATAGCGGGGGGGCCTCAGATACGCAGTATTTT. Translation: CASSLNSGGASDTQYF.

The V gene is TRBV11-2, the J gene TRBJ2-7; 9 bases are a match to TRBD2. CDR1 is SGHAT and CDR2 is FQNNGV in the germline V gene. Trimming at V came to 2 bases and at J to 2 bases, leaving 4 bases not matched to a gene. CDR3 size: 15 residues. The CDR3 bases are TGTGCCAGCAGCTTATGGGCTAGCGGGACCTACGAGCAGTACTTC. This codes for CASSLWASGTYEQYF.

The V and J genes are TRBV5-1 and TRBJ2-5; 9 positions agree with TRBD1. Germline CDR1 is SGHRS and CDR2 is YFSETQ. The ends lost 5 bases at V and 2 bases at J; junction bases unmatched: 7. The CDR3 has 15 residues. DNA of the CDR3: TGCGCCAGCAGTCTGACAGGGGGAGGTCAAGAGACCCAGTACTTC. Translating gives CASSLTGGGQETQYF.

The J gene is TRBJ2-1, the V gene TRBV20-1, with 9 nucleotides matching TRBD2. The CDR3 totals 16 residues. V was clipped by 3 bases and J by 0 bases; unmatched bases: 6. Per the germline V gene, CDR1 is DFQATT and CDR2 is SNEGSKA (reference sequence). The CDR3 DNA reads as TGCAGTGCTAGTAACCTAGCGGGGATCTCCTACAATGAGCAGTTCTTC. It translates to CSASNLAGISYNEQFF.

The chain combines TRBV27 with TRBJ2-7; D gene ambiguous. Germline CDR1 MNHEY, CDR2 SMNVEV (reference sequence). V lost 2 bases, J lost 3 bases, and 11 bases lay in between. The CDR3 consists of 14 residues. The CDR3 reads CASSLTHYSYEQYF. The CDR3 DNA follows: TGTGCCAGCAGTTTAACACATTACAGCTACGAGCAGTACTTC.